One and the same sample provided the 24 T cell receptor beta chains below, sequenced in a study of cytomegalovirus exposure and HLA in healthy donors (dated by TCRdb to the late 2010s). The library was built by means of the immunoSEQ multiplex PCR assay. A mixture of 60 forward primers for TCR Vbeta segments and 13 reverse primers for TCR Jbeta segments was used in the multiplex PCR. TCRdb carries this immuneACCESS record with in-frame sequences only. Its versions omit some clonotypes, under half of them owing to an unresolved V gene in the studies checked, with the rest unexplained. Present in this sample are 180,000 or so clones, around 80% of which were seen just once. The ten largest clones capture roughly 4.7% of the sample. The sequenced sample consisted of PBMCs. These receptors were taken from a woman between 45 and 65 years old in good health and CMV-seropositive.

The rearrangement links TRBV11-2 to TRBJ2-7; D gene uncertain. The germline V gene encodes CDR1 SGHAT and CDR2 FQNNGV. The CDR3 spans 11 residues. The germline V and J ends were trimmed by 3 bases and 4 bases, with 4 bases remaining between them. The chain's CDR3 is CASSFQYEQYF. CDR3 DNA sequence: TGTGCCAGCAGCTTTCAATACGAGCAGTACTTC.

The chain is built from TRBV7-8 and TRBJ1-5, with 9 nucleotides matching TRBD1. Germline CDR1 is SGHVS and CDR2 is FQNEAQ. J was trimmed by 8 bases and V by 5 bases; bases with no gene match: 10. The CDR3 totals 15 residues. The chain's CDR3 is CASSPTGTGFKPQHF. The CDR3 bases are TGTGCCAGCAGCCCGACCGGGACAGGGTTTAAGCCCCAGCATTTT.

The chain joins TRBV2 to TRBJ2-5; possible D gene TRBD2, 5 bases. Trimming left V 6 bases short and J 5 bases short, with 16 bases between. Germline lookup yields CDR1 SNHLY and CDR2 FYNNEI. This CDR3 contains 14 residues. CDR3 region: CASSVQAAGETQYF. Written as DNA, the CDR3 is TGTGCCAGCAGCGTACAAGCGGCCGGGGAGACCCAGTACTTC.

This chain uses TRBV28 with TRBJ2-7; 8 bases are a match to TRBD1. Germline-derived CDR1 and CDR2 are MDHEN and SYDVKM. The ends lost 3 bases at V and 0 bases at J; junction bases unmatched: 7. The length of the CDR3 is 16 residues. In DNA form, the CDR3 reads TGTGCCAGCAGTTTCCCGGACAGGGCGAACTCCTACGAGCAGTACTTC. Protein sequence: CASSFPDRANSYEQYF.

On this clone: Germline and junction disagree at one end, which may indicate a read error. This rearrangement joins TRBV7-9 to TRBJ2-7, with 7 bases that match TRBD2. Germline V gene sequence: CDR1 SEHNR, CDR2 FQNEAQ (reference sequence). The CDR3 is made up of 15 amino acids. This CDR3 is CSSSLAPGRGYEQYF. Here the CDR3 DNA reads TGTTCCAGCAGCTTAGCTCCAGGGAGGGGCTACGAGCAGTACTTC.

The chain couples TRBV5-1 to TRBJ1-4; D perhaps matches TRBD1 (6 bases). V lost 2 bases and J 7 bases, leaving 15 bases between the germline ends. Germline-derived CDR1 and CDR2 are SGHRS and YFSETQ. The CDR3 is made up of 15 amino acids. The CDR3 nucleotides are TGCGCCAGCAGCTTCCAGGGGAAAAGGGGTGAAAAACTGTTTTTT. As protein: CASSFQGKRGEKLFF.

The gene calls are TRBV15 and TRBJ2-1; 11 positions agree with TRBD2. Per germline, CDR1 LNHNV and CDR2 YYDKDF (reference sequence). The CDR3 has 18 amino acids. V trimming: 0 bases; J trimming: 4 bases; junction bases outside the gene matches: 8. The CDR3 here is CATSRDLFLAGGYNEQFF. CDR3 coding DNA: TGTGCCACCAGCAGAGACCTGTTCCTAGCGGGGGGTTACAATGAGCAGTTCTTC.

This chain joins TRBV11-1 and TRBJ1-1; 7 nucleotides match TRBD1. The CDR3 spans 13 residues. Germline V gene lookup returns CDR1 SGHAT and CDR2 FQDESV (reference sequence). Trimming removed 5 bases from V and 7 bases from J; junction bases left unmatched: 7. CDR3 in amino acids: CASSRNTGDEAFF. CDR3 DNA sequence: TGTGCCAGCAGCCGAAATACAGGGGATGAAGCTTTCTTT.

J is TRBJ1-1 and V is TRBV5-1; possible D gene TRBD1, 6 bases. Germline-derived CDR1 and CDR2 are SGHRS and YFSETQ. CDR3 size: 18 residues. Trimming stripped 1 base from V and 0 bases from J, with 19 bases between. CDR3 bases: TGCGCCAGCAGCTTGAGGCCAGGGGAGACGAACGTGAACACTGAAGCTTTCTTT. Encoded protein: CASSLRPGETNVNTEAFF. The full variable domain, completed using reference TRBV5-1 and TRBJ1-1, is KAGVTQTPRYLIKTRGQQVTLSCSPISGHRSVSWYQQTPGQGLQFLFEYFSETQRNKGNFPGRFSGRQFSNSRSEMNVSTLELGDSALYLCASSLRPGETNVNTEAFFGQGTRLTVV.

The gene calls are TRBV18 and TRBJ1-6, with D perhaps TRBD1 (6 bases). V dropped 6 bases and J dropped 8 bases, with 11 bases sitting between them. This CDR3 spans 13 amino acids. From germline, CDR1 is KGHSH and CDR2 LQKENI. The CDR3: CASSLPGDSPLHF. In DNA form, the CDR3 reads TGTGCCAGCTCCCTCCCAGGGGATTCACCCCTCCACTTT. The whole variable domain, remainder taken from reference TRBV18 and TRBJ1-6, is NAGVMQNPRHLVRRRGQEARLRCSPMKGHSHVYWYRQLPEEGLKFMVYLQKENIIDESGMPKERFSAEFPKEGPSILRIQQVVRGDSAAYFCASSLPGDSPLHFGNGTRLTVT.

The chain recombines TRBV7-3 with TRBJ2-2, with 10 bases that match TRBD2. With V trimmed by 8 bases and J by 4 bases, 10 bases remained unmatched. The CDR3 sequence is 16 residues long. Germline V CDR1 and CDR2: SGHTA, FQGTGA. The CDR3 sequence is CASGVTSGSRTGELFF. CDR3 DNA: TGTGCCAGCGGCGTGACTAGCGGGTCTCGCACCGGGGAGCTGTTTTTT.

For the CDR3, the DNA is TGTGCCAGCAGCGTAGTAGGGACTGGCCCCTACGAGCAGTACTTC. Protein product: CASSVVGTGPYEQYF. The J gene is TRBJ2-7, the V gene TRBV9, with D tentatively TRBD2 (6 bases). Trimming shortened V by 0 bases and J by 2 bases, and 12 bases separated the two germline ends. The CDR3 loop spans 15 amino acids. Germline assignment: CDR1 SGDLS and CDR2 YYNGEE.

The chain combines TRBV6-5 with TRBJ2-3; D gene uncertain. Trimming shortened V by 7 bases and J by 3 bases, and 8 bases separated the two germline ends. The CDR3 loop spans 12 amino acids. Germline-derived CDR1 and CDR2 are MNHEY and SVGAGI. The CDR3 nucleotides are TGTGCCAGCATCGGTTGGACAGATACGCAGTATTTT. This sequence encodes CASIGWTDTQYF.

J is TRBJ2-4 and V is TRBV7-3, with TRBD2 matching over 8 bases. Germline trimming cut 1 base from V and 0 bases from J; bases unmatched to any gene: 5. CDR3 size: 17 residues. The V gene's germline CDR1 is SGHTA and CDR2 FQGTGA. The CDR3 DNA follows: TGTGCCAGCAGCTTAATACGGGGGGGGTTAGCCAAAAACATTCAGTACTTC. Encoded protein: CASSLIRGGLAKNIQYF.

This chain uses TRBV27 with TRBJ2-1, with D possibly matching TRBD2 (6 bases). This CDR3 has 14 amino acids. V was pared by 10 bases and J by 9 bases, with 22 bases between. In germline, CDR1 is MNHEY, CDR2 SMNVEV (reference sequence). Here the CDR3 reads CATSPGTPGREQFF. The CDR3 region has the DNA TGTGCCACCTCGCCCGGGACTCCCGGTCGTGAGCAGTTCTTC.

This clone was counted a single time. The rearrangement joins TRBV28 to TRBJ2-5; TRBD1 matches at 7 bases. The J call may be in error: the DNA end matches TRBJ2-7 better. CDR1 MDHEN and CDR2 SYDVKM come from the germline V gene. The CDR3 covers 13 residues. CDR3 sequence: CASSDIPGGEQYF. The CDR3 DNA reads TGTGCCAGCAGTGATATCCCAGGGGGCGAGCAGTACTTC.

This rearrangement joins TRBV9 to TRBJ2-2, with unresolved D. The germline V and J ends were trimmed by 4 bases and 0 bases, with 16 bases remaining between them. The CDR3 covers 17 residues. CDR1 and CDR2 from the germline V gene are SGDLS and YYNGEE. The CDR3 protein is CASSSRDTPANTGELFF. DNA for the CDR3: TGTGCCAGCAGCTCCCGAGACACCCCCGCGAACACCGGGGAGCTGTTTTTT. Together with reference TRBV9 and TRBJ2-2, the CDR3 gives the full variable domain: DSGVTQTPKHLITATGQRVTLRCSPRSGDLSVYWYQQSLDQGLQFLIQYYNGEERAKGNILERFSAQQFPDLHSELNLSSLELGDSALYFCASSSRDTPANTGELFFGEGSRLTVL.

This clone was seen only once. J is TRBJ1-5 and V is TRBV2; D gene unclear. The CDR3 spans 13 residues. Trimming cost V 5 bases and J 7 bases, with 12 bases left between them. From germline, CDR1 is SNHLY and CDR2 FYNNEI. CDR3 nucleotide sequence: TGTGCCAGCAGTCCTGGACTTTGGCAGCCCCAGCATTTT. It encodes CASSPGLWQPQHF.

In its sample, this clone was seen a few times. The V call is TRBV4-1, the J call TRBJ1-2; no clear D. Trimming shortened V by 4 bases and J by 4 bases, and 7 bases separated the two germline ends. The CDR3 sequence is 12 residues long. The germline gives CDR1 MGHRA, CDR2 YSYEKL. The chain's CDR3 is CASSPYGYGYTF. DNA for the CDR3: TGCGCCAGCAGCCCGTACGGCTATGGCTACACCTTC.

The chain couples TRBV5-1 to TRBJ1-2, with a tentative D call TRBD1 (6 bases). The germline V gene has CDR1 SGHRS and CDR2 YFSETQ. This CDR3 spans 14 amino acids. V was trimmed by 0 bases and J by 4 bases, leaving 10 bases between them. The CDR3 is CASSLEGRGYGYTF. The DNA of the CDR3 is TGCGCCAGCAGCTTGGAGGGCAGGGGCTATGGCTACACCTTC.

V gene TRBV28 combines with J gene TRBJ2-1; 14 bases line up with TRBD2. Germline values: CDR1 MDHEN, CDR2 SYDVKM. The trim removed 6 bases at V and 8 bases at J, leaving 9 bases unmatched. The CDR3 totals 16 residues. CDR3 amino acids: CASSQGGLAGDHEQFF. CDR3 nucleotide sequence: TGTGCCAGCAGCCAAGGGGGACTAGCGGGAGATCATGAGCAGTTCTTC.

The V gene is TRBV7-6, the J gene TRBJ1-2, with 8 bases matching TRBD1. Trimming took 4 bases from V and 8 from J; bases not matched to a gene: 6. The CDR3 loop spans 13 amino acids. Germline values: CDR1 SGHVS, CDR2 FNYEAQ. CDR3 residues: CASSSGAGGGYTF. DNA for the CDR3: TGTGCCAGCAGCTCGGGGGCAGGGGGCGGCTACACCTTC.

This clone has only a few counts. V and J are TRBV28 and TRBJ1-3; 7 bases fit TRBD1. V lost 5 bases and J lost 0; bases outside the gene matches: 4. CDR1 is MDHEN and CDR2 is SYDVKM in the germline V gene. The CDR3 extends over 15 amino acids. The CDR3 sequence is CASSKGGLSGNTIYF. CDR3 nucleotides: TGTGCCAGCAGTAAAGGGGGCCTCTCTGGAAACACCATATATTTT.

The genes are TRBV4-3 and TRBJ2-3; D may be TRBD2 (7 bases). V shed 4 bases and J shed 5 bases, with 16 bases lying between them. Germline loops: CDR1 LGHNA, CDR2 YSLEER. The CDR3 extends over 15 amino acids. The CDR3 sequence: CASSLNGGALDTQYF. In nucleotides, the CDR3 is TGCGCCAGCAGCCTAAATGGGGGGGCCCTAGATACGCAGTATTTT.